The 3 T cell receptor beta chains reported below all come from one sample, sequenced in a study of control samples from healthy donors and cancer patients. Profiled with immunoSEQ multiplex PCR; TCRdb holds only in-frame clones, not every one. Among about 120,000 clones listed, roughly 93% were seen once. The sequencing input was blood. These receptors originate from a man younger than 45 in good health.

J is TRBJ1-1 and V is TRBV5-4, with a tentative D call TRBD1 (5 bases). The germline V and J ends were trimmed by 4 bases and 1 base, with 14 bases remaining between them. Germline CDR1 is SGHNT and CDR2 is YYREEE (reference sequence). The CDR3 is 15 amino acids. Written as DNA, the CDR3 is TGTGCCAGCAGCCAGCCGGGGACGACGAACACTGAAGCTTTCTTT. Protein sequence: CASSQPGTTNTEAFF.

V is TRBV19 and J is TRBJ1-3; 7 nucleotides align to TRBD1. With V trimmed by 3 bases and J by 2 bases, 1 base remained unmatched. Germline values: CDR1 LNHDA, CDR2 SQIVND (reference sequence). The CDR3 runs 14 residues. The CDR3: CASSIGTAGNTIYF. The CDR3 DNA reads TGTGCCAGTAGTATCGGGACAGCTGGAAACACCATATATTTT.

The CDR3 nucleotides read TGCGCCAGCAGCAGAGGGACTAGCGGAGCCTACGAGCAGTACGTC. It yields the protein CASSRGTSGAYEQYV. This sequence joins TRBV5-1 and TRBJ2-7; the match to TRBD2 covers 11 bases. The CDR3 has 15 residues. Germline loops: CDR1 SGHRS, CDR2 YFSETQ. V dropped 4 bases and J dropped 2; count of bases not matched to a gene: 5.